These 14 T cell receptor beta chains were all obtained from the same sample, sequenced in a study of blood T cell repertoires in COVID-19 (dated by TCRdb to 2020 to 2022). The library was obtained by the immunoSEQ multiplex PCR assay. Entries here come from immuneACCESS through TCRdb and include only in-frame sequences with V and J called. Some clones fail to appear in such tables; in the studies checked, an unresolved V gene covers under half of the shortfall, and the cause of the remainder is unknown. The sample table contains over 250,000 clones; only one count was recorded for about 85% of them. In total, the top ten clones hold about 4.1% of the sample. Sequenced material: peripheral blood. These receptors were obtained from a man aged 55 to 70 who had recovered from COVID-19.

The CDR3 sequence: CASSSGVGFTDTQYF. CDR3 coding DNA: TGTGCCAGCAGTTCCGGGGTGGGATTCACAGATACGCAGTATTTT. The chain carries TRBV6-2 or TRBV6-3 and TRBJ2-3, with D perhaps TRBD2 (5 bases). Germline-derived CDR1 and CDR2 are MNHEY and SVGEGT. V was cut by 4 bases and J by 2 bases, with 13 bases left in between. This CDR3 has 15 amino acids.

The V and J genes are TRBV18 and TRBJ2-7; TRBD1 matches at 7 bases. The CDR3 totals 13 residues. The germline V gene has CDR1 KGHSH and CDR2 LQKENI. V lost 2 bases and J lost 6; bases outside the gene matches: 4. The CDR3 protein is CASSPSTGIEQYF. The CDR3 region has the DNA TGTGCCAGCTCACCATCGACAGGGATCGAGCAGTACTTC.

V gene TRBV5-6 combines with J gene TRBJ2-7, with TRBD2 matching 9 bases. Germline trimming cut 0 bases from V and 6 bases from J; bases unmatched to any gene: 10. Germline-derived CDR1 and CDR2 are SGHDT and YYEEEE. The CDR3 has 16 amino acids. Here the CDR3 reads CASSLGSSGGYREQYF. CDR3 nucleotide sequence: TGTGCCAGCAGCTTGGGGAGCAGCGGGGGGTATCGCGAGCAGTACTTC.

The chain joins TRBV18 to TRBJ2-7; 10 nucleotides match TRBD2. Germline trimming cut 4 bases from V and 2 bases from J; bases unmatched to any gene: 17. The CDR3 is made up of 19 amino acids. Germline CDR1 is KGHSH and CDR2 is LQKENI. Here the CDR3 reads CASSRGSGGAGTSPYEQYF. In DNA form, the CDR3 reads TGTGCCAGCTCACGGGGAAGCGGGGGGGCCGGAACAAGCCCCTACGAGCAGTACTTC. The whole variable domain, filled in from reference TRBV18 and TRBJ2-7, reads NAGVMQNPRHLVRRRGQEARLRCSPMKGHSHVYWYRQLPEEGLKFMVYLQKENIIDESGMPKERFSAEFPKEGPSILRIQQVVRGDSAAYFCASSRGSGGAGTSPYEQYFGPGTRLTVT.

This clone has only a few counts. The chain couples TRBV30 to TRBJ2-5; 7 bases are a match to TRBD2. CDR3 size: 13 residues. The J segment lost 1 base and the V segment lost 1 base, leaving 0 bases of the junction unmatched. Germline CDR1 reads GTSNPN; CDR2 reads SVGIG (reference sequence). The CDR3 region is CAWSGGGQETQYF. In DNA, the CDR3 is TGTGCCTGGAGTGGCGGGGGCCAAGAGACCCAGTACTTC.

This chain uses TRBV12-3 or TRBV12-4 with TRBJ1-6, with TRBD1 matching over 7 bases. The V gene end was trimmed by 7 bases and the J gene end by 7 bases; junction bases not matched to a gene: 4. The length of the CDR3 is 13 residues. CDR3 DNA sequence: TGTGCCAGCACCGACAGGGAGAATTCACCCCTCCACTTT. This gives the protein CASTDRENSPLHF.

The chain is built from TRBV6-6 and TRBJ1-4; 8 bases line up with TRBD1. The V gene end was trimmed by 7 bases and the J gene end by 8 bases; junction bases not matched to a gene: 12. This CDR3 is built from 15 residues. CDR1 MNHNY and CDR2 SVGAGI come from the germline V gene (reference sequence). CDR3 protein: CASTYGQGGGEKLFF. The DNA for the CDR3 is TGTGCCAGCACCTACGGACAGGGCGGCGGGGAAAAACTGTTTTTT.

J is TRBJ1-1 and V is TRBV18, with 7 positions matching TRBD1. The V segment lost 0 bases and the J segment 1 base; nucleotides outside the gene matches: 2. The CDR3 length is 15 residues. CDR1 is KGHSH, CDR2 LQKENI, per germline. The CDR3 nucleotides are TGTGCCAGCTCACCACCGGAGGGGGCGAACACTGAAGCTTTCTTT. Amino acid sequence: CASSPPEGANTEAFF.

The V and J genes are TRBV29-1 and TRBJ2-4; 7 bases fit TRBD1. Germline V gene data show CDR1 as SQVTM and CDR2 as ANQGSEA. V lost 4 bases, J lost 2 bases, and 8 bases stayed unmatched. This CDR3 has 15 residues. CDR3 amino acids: CSVVRDRHPKNIQYF. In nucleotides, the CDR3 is TGCAGCGTTGTGAGGGACAGACATCCCAAAAACATTCAGTACTTC.

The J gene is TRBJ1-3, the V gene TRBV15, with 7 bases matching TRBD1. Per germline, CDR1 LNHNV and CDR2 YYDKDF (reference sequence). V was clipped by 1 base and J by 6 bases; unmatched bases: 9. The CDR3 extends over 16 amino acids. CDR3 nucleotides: TGTGCCACCAGCAGAGCGGGGACAGCGGGTCAAAACACCATATATTTT. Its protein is CATSRAGTAGQNTIYF.

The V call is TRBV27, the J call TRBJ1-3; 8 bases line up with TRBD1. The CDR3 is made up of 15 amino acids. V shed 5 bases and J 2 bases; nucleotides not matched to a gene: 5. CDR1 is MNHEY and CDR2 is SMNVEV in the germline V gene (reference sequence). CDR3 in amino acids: CASSLATGAGNTIYF. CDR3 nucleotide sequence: TGTGCCAGCAGTCTAGCGACAGGGGCTGGAAACACCATATATTTT.

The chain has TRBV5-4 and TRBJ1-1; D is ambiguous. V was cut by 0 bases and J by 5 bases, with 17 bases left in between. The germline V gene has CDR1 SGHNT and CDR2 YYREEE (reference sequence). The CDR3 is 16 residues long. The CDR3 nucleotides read TGTGCCAGCAGCTTGGGGTACGGGGAGGCCGGGACTGAAGCTTTCTTT. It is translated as CASSLGYGEAGTEAFF.

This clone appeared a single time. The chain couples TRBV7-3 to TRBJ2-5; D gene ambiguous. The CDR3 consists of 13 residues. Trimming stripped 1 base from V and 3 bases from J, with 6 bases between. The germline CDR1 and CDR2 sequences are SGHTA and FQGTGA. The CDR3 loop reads CASSLRGEETQYF. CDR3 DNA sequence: TGTGCCAGCAGCTTAAGAGGCGAAGAGACCCAGTACTTC.

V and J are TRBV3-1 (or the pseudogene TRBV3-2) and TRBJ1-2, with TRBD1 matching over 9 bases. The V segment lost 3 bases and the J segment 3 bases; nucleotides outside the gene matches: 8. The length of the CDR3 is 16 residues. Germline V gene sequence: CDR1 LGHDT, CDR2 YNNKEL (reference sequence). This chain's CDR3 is CASSHGDRDVDYGYTF. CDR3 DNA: TGTGCCAGCAGCCATGGGGACAGGGATGTAGACTATGGCTACACCTTC.